Here is one T cell receptor (beta chain) with its context. This sample stems from a study of control samples from healthy donors and cancer patients. Libraries were prepared by immunoSEQ multiplex PCR; TCRdb keeps only in-frame clonotypes and omits some of them. The sample lists fewer than 200,000 clones, over 85% seen once, with approximately 1.4% in the top ten. Trimming removed 1 base from V and 9 bases from J; junction bases left unmatched: 9. The CDR3 runs 16 residues. CDR1 and CDR2 from the germline V gene are MGHRA and YSYEKL. This clonotype was obtained from a man under 40 in good health. The genes are TRBV4-1 and TRBJ1-2, with 12 bases matching TRBD1. The sample was blood. The CDR3 here is CASSQGVGTGGTSYTF. The CDR3 DNA follows: TGCGCCAGCAGCCAAGGGGTAGGGACAGGGGGCACGAGCTACACCTTC.